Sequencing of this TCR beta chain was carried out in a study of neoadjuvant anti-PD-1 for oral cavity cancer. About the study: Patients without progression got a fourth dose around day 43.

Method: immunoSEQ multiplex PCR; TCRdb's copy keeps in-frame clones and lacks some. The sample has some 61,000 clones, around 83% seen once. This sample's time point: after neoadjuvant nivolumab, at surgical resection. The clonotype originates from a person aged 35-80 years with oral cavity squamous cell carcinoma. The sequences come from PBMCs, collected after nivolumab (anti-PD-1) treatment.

The CDR3 DNA is TGCGCCAGCAGCTTGGCCGATACAGCGAGCTCTGGGGCCAACGTCCTGACTTTC. Translation: CASSLADTASSGANVLTF. The J gene is TRBJ2-6, the V gene TRBV5-1; D is unclear. Per germline, CDR1 SGHRS and CDR2 YFSETQ. The CDR3 is 18 residues long. The V and J ends lost 0 bases and 0 bases respectively, with 13 bases between them.